The sequence of this T cell receptor (beta chain) was determined in a study of cytomegalovirus exposure and HLA in healthy donors. TCRdb keeps only in-frame clones here, not all; method: immunoSEQ multiplex PCR. The data hold 150,000 to 180,000 clones, with about 86% observed a single time. Looked up from germline, CDR1 is MNHEY and CDR2 is SMNVEV (reference sequence). This CDR3 has 14 residues. With 5 bases clipped from V and 4 bases from J, the junction kept 6 bases outside the gene matches. The sequencing sample was made of PBMCs. The TCR comes from a human donor in good health. The chain is built from TRBV27 and TRBJ2-7; 9 nucleotides line up with TRBD1. CDR3 protein: CASSGTGNLYEQYF. The CDR3 nucleotides read TGTGCCAGCAGTGGGACAGGGAATTTGTACGAGCAGTACTTC.